This T cell receptor beta chain was captured in a study of blood T cells in healthy people across ages. General observations from the study: The study found more naive CD4+ cells and higher diversity in long-lived than aged donors.

The CDR3 covers 15 residues. The ends lost 6 bases at V and 4 bases at J; junction bases unmatched: 7. Germline CDR1 SNHLY, CDR2 FYNNEI. Every donor contributed around 10 milliliters of peripheral blood by blood draw. A second PCR, run for about 7 to 11 cycles, used a sample-barcoded 5' primer plus a J-beta primer mix. A single record per CDR3 protein comes from TCRdb applying MiXCR to the 5' RACE reads. The table lists about 1.4 million distinct CDR3 sequences, roughly 60% of them singletons. As for this clonotype: Its matching antigen is unknown.

The sequence came from a man aged 18 to 29 in good health. Sequencing input: blood. This chain joins TRBV2 and TRBJ1-1, with 11 nucleotides matching TRBD1. CDR3 region: CASRGDRGIVTEAFF. In DNA form, the CDR3 reads TGTGCCAGCAGGGGGGACAGGGGGATCGTCACTGAAGCTTTCTTT.